This T cell receptor (beta chain) was captured in a study of T cell responses to AZD1222 COVID-19 vaccine. Study results and caveats: White British donors predominated, females outnumbered males, and clonal diversity was possibly underestimated. No day 14 peak samples; only post-peak repertoires were characterized. Only a handful of AZD1222 recipients, six or seven in all, had baseline seropositivity. Within unmutated variant regions lay the reported targets of nearly half of spike-specific TCRs.

On this clone: Its antigen is currently unknown.

The method was immunoSEQ multiplex PCR; TCRdb's version includes in-frame clones alone and lacks a portion of them. The profile shows 100,000 to 150,000 clones, about 88% of them singletons. The CDR3 covers 13 residues. V lost 0 bases, J lost 4 bases, and 7 bases lay in between. The V gene's germline CDR1 is LNHDA and CDR2 SQIVND (reference sequence). The sample consisted of peripheral blood, taken on day 0 of AZD1222 vaccination. This receptor was identified in an adult in good health. The chain employs TRBV19 and TRBJ2-7; D tentatively reads TRBD1 or TRBD2 (5 bases each). The CDR3 sequence is CASSIDWGYEQYF. CDR3 DNA: TGTGCCAGTAGTATAGATTGGGGGTACGAGCAGTACTTC.